This TCR beta chain was sequenced in a study of T cell responses to AZD1222 COVID-19 vaccine. Measured with immunoSEQ multiplex PCR; TCRdb has only the in-frame clones, and not every one. This table has around 90,000 clones, 65% to 90% appearing once. Germline assignment: CDR1 LGHNT and CDR2 FRNRAP. Trimming stripped 7 bases from V and 4 bases from J, with 8 bases between. The CDR3 covers 11 residues. The sample consisted of peripheral blood, taken on day 0 of AZD1222 vaccination. This chain links TRBV12-5 with TRBJ2-7; D is uncertain. The source is an adult in good health. CDR3 nucleotide sequence: TGTGCTAGTGCCTGGGCGTACGAGCAGTACTTC. Translation: CASAWAYEQYF.